These 23 T cell receptor beta chains were sequenced from one sample in a study of cytomegalovirus exposure and HLA in healthy donors. Researchers ran the PCR with 60 Vbeta and 13 Jbeta primers. Data came from immunoSEQ multiplex PCR; TCRdb stores just in-frame clones and leaves some out. The sample yields roughly 160,000 clones, roughly 70% seen once. The source material was PBMCs. These receptors were collected from a woman between 18 and 30 years old in good health and CMV-seropositive.

V and J are TRBV4-2 and TRBJ2-3; 7 bases line up with TRBD2. The J segment lost 3 bases and the V segment lost 4 bases, leaving 16 bases of the junction unmatched. Germline V CDR1 and CDR2: LGHNA, YNFKEQ. The CDR3 length is 18 residues. CDR3 protein: CASSPGKAGHVRTDTQYF. In nucleotides, the CDR3 is TGTGCCAGCAGCCCAGGGAAAGCGGGGCATGTCCGGACAGATACGCAGTATTTT.

With respect to this clone: The conserved phenylalanine or tryptophan is not found at the CDR3 terminus, so this likely reflects a read error. This chain connects TRBV4-2 to TRBJ2-7; D may be TRBD2 (5 bases). Germline values: CDR1 LGHNA, CDR2 YNFKEQ. Trimming took 1 base from V and 4 from J, leaving 14 bases between them. This CDR3 is 15 amino acids long. The CDR3 sequence: CASSQADTRSYEQYL. DNA of the CDR3: TGTGCCAGCAGCCAAGCTGACACTAGATCGTACGAGCAGTACCTC.

This chain joins TRBV7-9 and TRBJ2-5; a weak D match, TRBD2 (6 bases). V was clipped by 1 base and J by 0 bases, with 9 bases between them. The CDR3 runs to 15 residues. Looked up from germline, CDR1 is SEHNR and CDR2 is FQNEAQ (reference sequence). The CDR3 region is CASSLGTINQETQYF. The CDR3 bases are TGTGCCAGCAGCTTAGGGACTATCAACCAAGAGACCCAGTACTTC.

The gene calls are TRBV7-3 and TRBJ2-1, with TRBD1 identical over 7 bases. Germline assignment: CDR1 SGHTA and CDR2 FQGTGA. This CDR3 has 14 residues. The trim removed 5 bases at V and 1 base at J, leaving 2 bases unmatched. The CDR3 DNA reads as TGTGCCAGCAGCAAGACAGGGTCCTACAATGAGCAGTTCTTC. The encoded protein is CASSKTGSYNEQFF.

The rearrangement joins TRBV9 to TRBJ2-3; D may be TRBD2 (6 bases). V lost 4 bases and J 6 bases, leaving 15 bases between the germline ends. CDR3 length: 14 amino acids. CDR1 is SGDLS, CDR2 YYNGEE, per germline. The CDR3 loop reads CASSPLWGEDTQYF. CDR3 bases: TGTGCCAGCAGCCCCCTTTGGGGGGAGGATACGCAGTATTTT. Full variable domain (remainder filled in from reference TRBV9 and TRBJ2-3): DSGVTQTPKHLITATGQRVTLRCSPRSGDLSVYWYQQSLDQGLQFLIQYYNGEERAKGNILERFSAQQFPDLHSELNLSSLELGDSALYFCASSPLWGEDTQYFGPGTRLTVL.

This rearrangement joins TRBV6-5 to TRBJ2-5; D is ambiguous. CDR3 length: 11 residues. V was trimmed by 6 bases and J by 5 bases, leaving 7 bases between them. Germline loops: CDR1 MNHEY, CDR2 SVGAGI. CDR3 DNA sequence: TGTGCCAGCAGATCCGAGGAGACCCAGTACTTC. Encoded protein: CASRSEETQYF.

About this clone: Additional DNA sequences in this sample encode the identical CDR3. The chain recombines TRBV19 with TRBJ1-1, with D possibly being TRBD1 (5 bases). This CDR3 contains 14 residues. V lost 1 base and J lost 1, with 7 bases in between. CDR1 is LNHDA, CDR2 SQIVND, per germline (reference sequence). As DNA, the CDR3 is TGTGCCAGTAGTATAGGGCAGGGGAACACTGAAGCTTTCTTT. The encoded protein is CASSIGQGNTEAFF.

The V gene is TRBV7-9, the J gene TRBJ1-5; D is uncertain. The V gene's germline CDR1 is SEHNR and CDR2 FQNEAQ (reference sequence). V was shortened by 4 bases and J by 7 bases, with 23 bases between the two germline ends. The CDR3 consists of 17 residues. The DNA of the CDR3 is TGTGCCAGCAGCTCTAGGGTTGAGGGATTTCTGCGACAGCCCCAGCATTTT. Its translation is CASSSRVEGFLRQPQHF.

The V call is TRBV6-1, the J call TRBJ1-5; 7 nucleotides line up with TRBD1. J gave up 0 bases and V 5 bases, and 4 bases lay outside the gene matches. Germline V lookup: CDR1 MNHNS, CDR2 SASEGT. The CDR3 covers 15 residues. CDR3 bases: TGTGCCAGCAGTCGCGACAGGGATAGCAATCAGCCCCAGCATTTT. It specifies CASSRDRDSNQPQHF.

The CDR3 is CASSRGGTQETQYF. CDR3 sequence (DNA): TGTGCCAGCAGTCGCGGGGGGACACAAGAGACCCAGTACTTC. The genes are TRBV7-2 and TRBJ2-5; 8 nucleotides match TRBD2. Germline V gene data show CDR1 as SGHTA and CDR2 as FQGNSA. This CDR3 has 14 amino acids. V lost 6 bases to trimming and J lost 2 bases; unmatched junction nucleotides: 5.

The sample holds one count of this clone. The chain is built from TRBV11-1 and TRBJ2-5, with 10 nucleotides matching TRBD1. Matching the DNA end better, TRBJ2-7 makes the J call doubtful. The CDR3 spans 14 residues. Germline CDR1 SGHAT, CDR2 FQDESV (reference sequence). DNA of the CDR3: TGTGCCAGCAGCCCACCTGACAGGGGGCACGAGCAGTACTTC. It translates to CASSPPDRGHEQYF.

The V gene is TRBV5-6, the J gene TRBJ2-1, with D possibly matching TRBD2 (5 bases). CDR1 is SGHDT and CDR2 is YYEEEE in the germline V gene. With 0 bases removed from V and 6 bases from J, the gap between germline ends came to 10 bases. This CDR3 spans 14 amino acids. CDR3 sequence (DNA): TGTGCCAGCAGCTTGGCCGGGGTCGGCAATGAGCAGTTCTTC. Translating gives CASSLAGVGNEQFF.

This clone occurred a few times. The rearrangement links TRBV7-2 to TRBJ2-1, with D perhaps matching TRBD1 (8 bases). This CDR3 region has 15 residues. CDR1 and CDR2 from the germline V gene are SGHTA and FQGNSA. The V gene lost 1 base and the J gene lost 9 bases, with 16 bases spanning the gap. The CDR3 nucleotides are TGTGCCAGCAGCTTAGACAACAGGGGGAGGGGTGAGCAGTTCTTC. Amino acids: CASSLDNRGRGEQFF.

The chain is built from TRBV6-1 and TRBJ2-1; 10 bases fit TRBD2. Germline V gene sequence: CDR1 MNHNS, CDR2 SASEGT. Trimming took 5 bases from V and 6 from J; bases not matched to a gene: 4. There are 14 residues in the CDR3. This CDR3 reads CASSQLAGSNEQFF. The CDR3 coding sequence is TGTGCCAGCAGTCAACTAGCGGGGTCCAATGAGCAGTTCTTC.

The gene calls are TRBV7-3 and TRBJ2-1; 14 bases agree with TRBD2. The ends lost 4 bases at V and 6 bases at J; junction bases unmatched: 8. Germline assignment: CDR1 SGHTA and CDR2 FQGTGA. This CDR3 has 17 residues. CDR3 loop: CASSSGLAGAEGNEQFF. In DNA, the CDR3 is TGTGCCAGCAGCTCGGGACTAGCGGGGGCAGAAGGCAATGAGCAGTTCTTC.

The chain recombines TRBV5-3 with TRBJ2-5; no reliable D call. TRBV5-3 is noted as an ORF with a role that remains uncertain. The CDR3 covers 13 residues. V lost 6 bases to trimming and J lost 2 bases, with 11 bases between them. The DNA for the CDR3 is TGTGCCAGAAACGCGCCGTCTCAAGAGACCCAGTACTTC. The encoded protein is CARNAPSQETQYF.

This clone was seen more than once but under ten times. The chain combines TRBV28 with TRBJ1-2, with 7 bases identical to TRBD1. Germline assignment: CDR1 MDHEN and CDR2 SYDVKM. The CDR3 consists of 14 residues. The J segment lost 5 bases and the V segment lost 6 bases, leaving 9 bases of the junction unmatched. The CDR3 bases are TGTGCCAGCAGACCCGGGACAGTACGATATGGCTACACCTTC. Amino acid sequence: CASRPGTVRYGYTF.

The J gene is TRBJ2-1, the V gene TRBV9; 7 bases are a match to TRBD2. The ends lost 2 bases at V and 5 bases at J; junction bases unmatched: 10. The CDR3 runs to 16 residues. Germline assignment: CDR1 SGDLS and CDR2 YYNGEE. The CDR3 spells CASSVAGTTTNNEQFF. The CDR3 DNA reads as TGTGCCAGCAGCGTCGCCGGGACTACCACTAACAATGAGCAGTTCTTC.

The chain links TRBV18 to TRBJ1-5, with D maybe TRBD1 (6 bases). Germline-derived CDR1 and CDR2 are KGHSH and LQKENI. This CDR3 contains 15 residues. The V and J ends lost 3 bases and 4 bases respectively, with 13 bases between them. CDR3 in amino acids: CASSPNRERNQPQHF. The CDR3 bases are TGTGCCAGCTCACCTAACAGGGAAAGGAATCAGCCCCAGCATTTT.

The chain couples TRBV2 to TRBJ2-4; D gene uncertain. Germline values: CDR1 SNHLY, CDR2 FYNNEI. V was shortened by 5 bases and J by 4 bases, with 12 bases between the two germline ends. The CDR3 sequence is 14 residues long. CDR3 residues: CASSWSVEKNIQYF. The CDR3 bases are TGTGCCAGCAGTTGGTCAGTGGAGAAAAACATTCAGTACTTC.

The chain recombines TRBV25-1 with TRBJ1-2; the D is unclear. The CDR3 consists of 14 residues. CDR1 and CDR2 (germline): MGHDK, SYGVNS. V was pared by 0 bases and J by 8 bases, with 13 bases between. The CDR3 coding sequence is TGTGCCAGCAGTGAATACGAGGAGTTCGGGGGCTACACCTTC. It yields the protein CASSEYEEFGGYTF.

The chain couples TRBV13 to TRBJ1-6, with 7 bases identical to TRBD1. J gave up 10 bases and V 5 bases, and 8 bases lay outside the gene matches. CDR1 is PRHDT and CDR2 is FYEKMQ in the germline V gene (reference sequence). The CDR3 totals 14 residues. Here the CDR3 reads CASSRGQVLSPLHF. The CDR3 region has the DNA TGTGCCAGCAGCCGTGGACAGGTCCTATCACCCCTCCACTTT.

V usage is TRBV6-5 and J usage is TRBJ1-2, with a tentative D call TRBD1 (5 bases). Between the trimmed V and J ends, which lost 10 bases and 4 bases, there was a span of 16 bases. The CDR3 is 13 residues long. CDR1 is MNHEY, CDR2 SVGAGI, per germline. The CDR3 loop is CATQDQGTYGYTF. The CDR3 DNA follows: TGTGCCACGCAGGACCAGGGAACCTATGGCTACACCTTC.